This TCR beta chain originates from a study of breast tumors, draining lymph nodes, adjacent tissues. Study conclusions and caveats: Tumor repertoires ranked between lymph nodes and nontumor tissue in diversity, with V and J gene preferences.

The CDR3 totals 14 residues. V was clipped by 8 bases and J by 5 bases; unmatched bases: 12. Germline V gene data show CDR1 as DFQATT and CDR2 as SNEGSKA (reference sequence). On this clonotype: Its antigen is unidentified.

TCRdb itself ran the multiplex PCR reads through MiXCR, one entry per CDR3 protein. The table includes 20,000 to 25,000 distinct CDR3 sequences, approximately 48% detected once. This clonotype was obtained from a female donor with breast cancer. Some clones in this sample may be carry-over from other donors' samples. V is TRBV20-1 and J is TRBJ2-5; 9 bases map to TRBD2. The sample comprised breast tumor tissue. This chain's CDR3 is CSTNSGSAQETQYF. CDR3 in DNA: TGCAGTACTAATAGCGGGAGTGCTCAGGAGACCCAGTACTTC.